Shown below are 29 T cell receptor beta chains from a single sample sequenced in a study of blood T cell repertoires in COVID-19 (dated by TCRdb to about 2020). Receptor amplification or capture employed the immunoSEQ multiplex PCR assay. In TCRdb, the immuneACCESS table is reduced to in-frame sequences with V and J assigned. These tables do not hold every clone; where another copy was compared, an unresolved V gene accounts for under half, and the others remain unexplained. The sample table lists about 310,000 clones, about 91% of them with a count of one. Clones ranked in the top ten supply approximately 9% of the sample. Sequencing was carried out using PBMCs or T cells enriched from blood (not recorded which). The origin of the receptors is a woman aged 18-29 years who had recovered from COVID-19.

This clone was seen only a few times. This chain uses TRBV4-1 with TRBJ2-1, with 10 bases lining up with TRBD2. This CDR3 has 16 amino acids. The junction had 5 bases not matched to a gene; V was cut back by 0 bases and J by 6 bases. Germline CDR1 is MGHRA and CDR2 is YSYEKL. CDR3 loop: CASSQEPLAGGNEQFF. The DNA of the CDR3 is TGCGCCAGCAGCCAAGAGCCCTTAGCGGGAGGCAATGAGCAGTTCTTC.

The V call is TRBV9, the J call TRBJ2-3, with D possibly TRBD2 on 5 matching bases. The CDR3 runs to 17 residues. The germline CDR1 and CDR2 sequences are SGDLS and YYNGEE. V was clipped by 5 bases and J by 0 bases, with 19 bases between them. This CDR3 reads CASSESTDRTSTDTQYF. The CDR3 DNA is TGTGCCAGCAGTGAAAGTACAGATCGGACTAGCACAGATACGCAGTATTTT.

This clone was seen just once. V usage is TRBV28 and J usage is TRBJ1-2; TRBD1 is a possible D gene (5 bases). Trimming took off 6 bases at V and 8 bases at J, with 22 bases between the two ends. In germline, CDR1 is MDHEN, CDR2 SYDVKM. The CDR3 is 15 residues long. This chain's CDR3 is CASRHPRDSSPGYTF. The CDR3 DNA reads TGTGCCAGCAGACATCCTCGGGACTCATCACCCGGCTACACCTTC.

This chain connects TRBV5-1 to TRBJ1-1; TRBD1 agrees at 10 bases. The length of the CDR3 is 16 residues. Germline V lookup: CDR1 SGHRS, CDR2 YFSETQ. V gave up 0 bases and J gave up 0 bases; unmatched junction bases: 2. CDR3 in amino acids: CASSLGQGAMNTEAFF. CDR3 coding DNA: TGCGCCAGCAGCTTGGGACAGGGGGCTATGAACACTGAAGCTTTCTTT.

This clone appeared a single time. The junction and the germline gene differ at one end; a read error may be behind it. This sequence joins TRBV30 and TRBJ1-1; D is unclear. Germline V gene sequence: CDR1 GTSNPN, CDR2 SVGIG (reference sequence). This CDR3 region has 12 residues. The CDR3 loop reads CAWGVGRTEAFF. CDR3 sequence (DNA): TGTGCCTGGGGTGTGGGGAGGACTGAAGCTTTCTTT.

In this sample, this clone turned up once. V gene TRBV5-1 combines with J gene TRBJ2-3, with a tentative D call TRBD1 (6 bases). The ends were cut back, 1 base at V and 2 bases at J, with 8 bases in the middle. Germline V gene sequence: CDR1 SGHRS, CDR2 YFSETQ. CDR3 length: 14 residues. CDR3 residues: CASSLNRATDTQYF. CDR3 bases: TGCGCCAGCAGCTTGAACAGGGCCACAGATACGCAGTATTTT.

This clone was seen once. V is TRBV3-1 (or the pseudogene TRBV3-2) and J is TRBJ1-2; D gene unclear. CDR3 size: 13 residues. Trimming stripped 1 base from V and 5 bases from J, with 8 bases between. CDR1 LGHDT and CDR2 YNNKEL come from the germline V gene (reference sequence). For the CDR3, the DNA is TGTGCCAGCAGCCAAGGAGAGGGATATGGCTACACCTTC. It yields the protein CASSQGEGYGYTF.

The chain is built from TRBV5-6 and TRBJ2-5, with D possibly TRBD1 on 5 matching bases. The CDR3 contains 14 residues. The germline V and J ends were trimmed by 0 bases and 5 bases, with 11 bases remaining between them. Germline CDR1 is SGHDT and CDR2 is YYEEEE. The CDR3 loop reads CASSLVWGQETQYF. The CDR3 nucleotides are TGTGCCAGCAGCTTGGTTTGGGGCCAGGAGACCCAGTACTTC.

V gene TRBV19 combines with J gene TRBJ2-5; D unresolved. Germline V lookup: CDR1 LNHDA, CDR2 SQIVND (reference sequence). Trimming left V 3 bases short and J 7 bases short, with 6 bases between. The CDR3 length is 11 residues. The CDR3 loop is CASSISGTQYF. The DNA for the CDR3 is TGTGCCAGTAGTATTTCCGGGACCCAGTACTTC.

The gene calls are TRBV5-4 and TRBJ2-3; TRBD2 aligns across 8 bases. The germline V gene encodes CDR1 SGHNT and CDR2 YYREEE (reference sequence). The CDR3 consists of 16 residues. The J segment lost 5 bases and the V segment lost 4 bases, leaving 12 bases of the junction unmatched. The CDR3 coding sequence is TGTGCCAGCAGCACGCTAGGTCAAGCGGGAGAAGATACGCAGTATTTT. Its translation: CASSTLGQAGEDTQYF. The variable domain in full, with the rest retrieved from reference TRBV5-4 and TRBJ2-3, is ETGVTQSPTHLIKTRGQQVTLRCSSQSGHNTVSWYQQALGQGPQFIFQYYREEENGRGNFPPRFSGLQFPNYSSELNVNALELDDSALYLCASSTLGQAGEDTQYFGPGTRLTVL.

This chain connects TRBV29-1 to TRBJ1-2; TRBD1 matches at 9 bases. This CDR3 contains 14 residues. The germline gives CDR1 SQVTM, CDR2 ANQGSEA. The V and J ends lost 4 bases and 7 bases, in that order; junction bases with no gene match: 10. CDR3 DNA sequence: TGCAGCGTTGCCCAGGACAGGGGAGGGTCTGGCTACACCTTC. Translated, it gives CSVAQDRGGSGYTF.

The chain combines TRBV7-2 with TRBJ2-5, with D possibly being TRBD2 (6 bases). This CDR3 has 15 amino acids. The V gene lost 0 bases and the J gene lost 7 bases, with 15 bases spanning the gap. Per the germline V gene, CDR1 is SGHTA and CDR2 is FQGNSA. CDR3 in DNA: TGTGCCAGCAGCTTAGCGAGGGATAGTAGCGGGACCCAGTACTTC. It translates to CASSLARDSSGTQYF. The full variable domain, completed using reference TRBV7-2 and TRBJ2-5, is GAGVSQSPSNKVTEKGKDVELRCDPISGHTALYWYRQSLGQGLEFLIYFQGNSAPDKSGLPSDRFSAERTGGSVSTLTIQRTQQEDSAVYLCASSLARDSSGTQYFGPGTRLLVL.

The table lists this clone with a count of one. The chain recombines TRBV7-2 with TRBJ2-3; 10 nucleotides align to TRBD2. Germline values: CDR1 SGHTA, CDR2 FQGNSA. CDR3 size: 17 residues. Trimming removed 3 bases from V and 5 bases from J; junction bases left unmatched: 11. DNA for the CDR3: TGTGCCAGCAGCTTTCCCAGCGGGAGGGCCTGGGAAGATACGCAGTATTTT. Its translation is CASSFPSGRAWEDTQYF.

This chain joins TRBV6-5 and TRBJ2-3, with a possible D match to TRBD1 (5 bases). The CDR3 has 16 amino acids. V dropped 2 bases and J dropped 0 bases, with 12 bases sitting between them. Germline V gene lookup returns CDR1 MNHEY and CDR2 SVGAGI. CDR3 sequence (DNA): TGTGCCAGCAGTTACGGTGCGGACACAAGCACAGATACGCAGTATTTT. This translates into CASSYGADTSTDTQYF.

V gene TRBV19 combines with J gene TRBJ2-7, with TRBD1 identical over 7 bases. With V trimmed by 9 bases and J by 4 bases, 12 bases remained unmatched. CDR3 size: 14 residues. CDR1 and CDR2 (germline): LNHDA, SQIVND (reference sequence). Here the CDR3 DNA reads TGTGCCAGCAAAGAGACAGGGATCGATTACGAGCAGTACTTC. Protein product: CASKETGIDYEQYF.

The CDR3 loop reads CASWGQRNYGYTF. As DNA, the CDR3 is TGTGCCAGCTGGGGACAAAGGAACTATGGCTACACCTTC. This chain uses TRBV12-3 or TRBV12-4 with TRBJ1-2; possible D gene TRBD1, 6 bases. CDR3 length: 13 amino acids. V lost 8 bases and J 2 bases, leaving 12 bases between the germline ends.

This clone was recorded a few times. V usage is TRBV19 and J usage is TRBJ1-4; D ambiguous. The V gene lost 4 bases and the J gene lost 4 bases, with 13 bases spanning the gap. The CDR3 has 15 amino acids. Germline values: CDR1 LNHDA, CDR2 SQIVND (reference sequence). This CDR3 is CASSTGGWNNEKLFF. In nucleotides, the CDR3 is TGTGCCAGTAGTACTGGAGGATGGAATAATGAAAAACTGTTTTTT.

V is TRBV5-4 and J is TRBJ2-7; D is possibly TRBD1 (5 bases). CDR1 and CDR2 (germline): SGHNT, YYREEE (reference sequence). This CDR3 is built from 14 residues. V lost 4 bases and J lost 3, with 14 bases in between. Here the CDR3 reads CASSDGQVLYEQYF. For the CDR3, the DNA is TGTGCCAGCAGCGACGGACAAGTACTCTACGAGCAGTACTTC.

The V gene is TRBV27, the J gene TRBJ1-1, with TRBD1 as a possible D gene (5 bases). Deletions cut 3 bases from V and 2 bases from J, with 10 bases between. The CDR3 runs 14 residues. CDR1 and CDR2 (germline): MNHEY, SMNVEV (reference sequence). This CDR3 reads CASSLGQTNTEAFF. The CDR3 DNA reads TGTGCCAGCAGTTTGGGGCAGACCAACACTGAAGCTTTCTTT.

The table lists this clone with a count of one. This rearrangement joins TRBV9 to TRBJ2-3; D remains ambiguous. Germline CDR1 SGDLS, CDR2 YYNGEE. The CDR3 has 15 residues. With 0 bases removed from V and 0 bases from J, the gap between germline ends came to 8 bases. The CDR3 reads CASSVGPLSTDTQYF. The CDR3 coding sequence is TGTGCCAGCAGCGTAGGGCCACTAAGCACAGATACGCAGTATTTT.

V gene TRBV3-1 (or the pseudogene TRBV3-2) combines with J gene TRBJ2-2, with a tentative D call TRBD2 (5 bases). The CDR3 contains 14 residues. The germline gives CDR1 LGHDT, CDR2 YNNKEL (reference sequence). Between the trimmed V and J ends, which lost 2 bases and 4 bases, there was a span of 8 bases. The CDR3 region has the DNA TGTGCCAGCAGCCAAAACGGGGTCACCGGGGAGCTGTTTTTT. Its protein product is CASSQNGVTGELFF.

The V and J genes are TRBV11-3 and TRBJ2-7; tentative D call: TRBD2 (5 bases). This CDR3 region has 15 residues. Germline CDR1 and CDR2: SGHNT and YENEEA. Trimming removed 0 bases at V and 5 bases at J, with 14 bases between. The CDR3 DNA sequence: TGTGCCAGCAGCTTAGATAAATCAAGCGGTAACGAGCAGTACTTC. Translated, it gives CASSLDKSSGNEQYF.

The chain carries TRBV7-9 and TRBJ2-1; possibly TRBD1 for D (6 bases). V gave up 10 bases and J gave up 8 bases, with 15 bases separating them. CDR3 length equals 12 residues. The germline V gene has CDR1 SEHNR and CDR2 FQNEAQ (reference sequence). The CDR3 loop is CATERGSYEQFF. CDR3 coding DNA: TGTGCCACCGAAAGGGGGAGCTATGAGCAGTTCTTC.

The chain combines TRBV18 with TRBJ1-6, with D perhaps TRBD1 (5 bases). This CDR3 region has 16 residues. The V gene lost 4 bases and the J gene lost 5 bases, with 15 bases spanning the gap. Germline loops: CDR1 KGHSH, CDR2 LQKENI. As DNA, the CDR3 is TGTGCCAGCTCACGCAGCTCGGACATAAATAATTCACCCCTCCACTTT. It yields the protein CASSRSSDINNSPLHF. Looking up the rest from reference TRBV18 and TRBJ1-6 gives the full variable domain: NAGVMQNPRHLVRRRGQEARLRCSPMKGHSHVYWYRQLPEEGLKFMVYLQKENIIDESGMPKERFSAEFPKEGPSILRIQQVVRGDSAAYFCASSRSSDINNSPLHFGNGTRLTVT.

The chain links TRBV7-9 to TRBJ1-1; tentative D call: TRBD1 (5 bases). The length of the CDR3 is 14 residues. V dropped 1 base and J dropped 5 bases, with 11 bases sitting between them. Germline assignment: CDR1 SEHNR and CDR2 FQNEAQ (reference sequence). The CDR3: CASSLDGQWTEAFF. CDR3 nucleotide sequence: TGTGCCAGCAGCTTAGACGGACAATGGACTGAAGCTTTCTTT.

The chain joins TRBV19 to TRBJ2-5, with a weak D call TRBD2 (7 bases). CDR3 size: 13 residues. Trimming took off 6 bases at V and 5 bases at J, with 13 bases between the two ends. Germline V gene lookup returns CDR1 LNHDA and CDR2 SQIVND (reference sequence). The CDR3, as DNA: TGTGCCAGTAGCGGGGGGCCCGGGGAGACCCAGTACTTC. Translation gives CASSGGPGETQYF.

This clone was seen a handful of times. The chain joins TRBV5-1 to TRBJ1-1; TRBD1 matches 9 bases. The CDR3 consists of 13 residues. From germline, CDR1 is SGHRS and CDR2 YFSETQ. Losses at the gene ends were 5 bases for V and 4 bases for J; bases not matched to a gene: 3. This CDR3 is CASSATGGTEAFF. CDR3 bases: TGCGCCAGCAGTGCGACAGGGGGCACTGAAGCTTTCTTT.

Here the CDR3 reads CAIGGAASSYNEQFF. CDR3 DNA sequence: TGTGCGATCGGGGGGGCGGCGAGCTCCTACAATGAGCAGTTCTTC. The chain carries TRBV30 and TRBJ2-1; 8 nucleotides agree with TRBD2. CDR3 length equals 15 residues. The V gene's germline CDR1 is GTSNPN and CDR2 SVGIG (reference sequence). The full variable domain, in which reference TRBV30 and TRBJ2-1 provide the parts outside the CDR3, is SQTIHQWPATLVQPVGSPLSLECTVEGTSNPNLYWYRQAAGRGLQLLFYSVGIGQISSEVPQNLSASRPQDRQFILSSKKLLLSDSGFYLCAIGGAASSYNEQFFGPGTRLTVL.

V is TRBV14 and J is TRBJ1-6; a possible D gene is TRBD1 (5 bases). CDR3 length: 15 residues. Germline lookup yields CDR1 SGHDN and CDR2 FVKESK. Deletions cut 0 bases from V and 10 bases from J, with 13 bases between. The CDR3 spells CASSQEGRGESPLHF. The CDR3 DNA reads TGTGCCAGCAGCCAAGAAGGACGGGGGGAATCACCCCTCCACTTT. The full variable domain, with the rest looked up from reference TRBV14 and TRBJ1-6, is EAGVTQFPSHSVIEKGQTVTLRCDPISGHDNLYWYRRVMGKEIKFLLHFVKESKQDESGMPNNRFLAERTGGTYSTLKVQPAELEDSGVYFCASSQEGRGESPLHFGNGTRLTVT.